These 20 T cell receptor beta chains share one sample of origin, sequenced in a study of monozygotic twins with inflammatory bowel disease. Using the 5' RACE reads, TCRdb records one entry per CDR3 protein without DNA. This sample's table reports around 400,000 distinct CDR3 sequences. Sequenced material: blood. The origin of the receptors is a human donor with ulcerative colitis or Crohn's disease, or a healthy co-twin of an affected twin (not recorded which).

The chain is built from TRBV7-9 and TRBJ2-3. The germline gives CDR1 SEHNR, CDR2 FQNEAQ (reference sequence). The CDR3 runs to 14 residues. The CDR3: CASSFIQNTDTQYF.

The gene calls are TRBV3-1 and TRBJ2-5; TCRdb proposes TRBD2, but this gene call is untestable without DNA. The CDR3 loop spans 15 amino acids. Germline values: CDR1 LGHDT, CDR2 YNNKEL (reference sequence). CDR3 sequence: CASSQRTSGLETQYF.

This clonotype counts as medium-sized by frequency. The CDR3 loop is CASSSEGLAGKYNEQFF. The chain joins TRBV5-1 to TRBJ2-1; TCRdb selects TRBD2, and the lack of DNA leaves this call unchecked. CDR3 size: 17 residues. CDR1 is SGHRS, CDR2 YFSETQ, per germline.

The V and J genes are TRBV7-9 and TRBJ2-1; TCRdb names TRBD2, which stays unverified in the absence of DNA. The germline CDR1 and CDR2 sequences are SEHNR and FQNEAQ (reference sequence). This CDR3 region has 13 residues. CDR3 amino acids: CASSLAGLDEQFF.

This chain uses TRBV20-1 with TRBJ2-7. This CDR3 contains 14 residues. Looked up from germline, CDR1 is DFQATT and CDR2 is SNEGSKA (reference sequence). CDR3 sequence: CSANTQIGLYEQYF.

V and J are TRBV3-1 and TRBJ2-3; TCRdb's D call of TRBD2 is untestable without DNA. Germline V gives CDR1 LGHDT, CDR2 YNNKEL (reference sequence). The CDR3 extends over 16 amino acids. The CDR3: CASSQLIAGAKGTQYF.

The chain has TRBV20-1 and TRBJ2-6. This CDR3 is built from 15 residues. Per the germline V gene, CDR1 is DFQATT and CDR2 is SNEGSKA (reference sequence). CDR3 loop: CSARETRSGANVLTF.

The chain has TRBV20-1 and TRBJ2-5; TCRdb's assignment of TRBD2 cannot be checked, as there is no DNA. Germline lookup yields CDR1 DFQATT and CDR2 SNEGSKA (reference sequence). The CDR3 sequence is 13 residues long. This chain's CDR3 is CSVAISGEETQYF.

J is TRBJ2-1 and V is TRBV4-3; TCRdb's assignment of TRBD1 cannot be checked, as there is no DNA. The germline CDR1 and CDR2 sequences are LGHNA and YSLEER. The CDR3 spans 15 residues. The CDR3 is CASSQDRGENDEQFF.

This chain joins TRBV19 and TRBJ2-5. The CDR3 is 15 amino acids. Germline values: CDR1 LNHDA, CDR2 SQIVND (reference sequence). Here the CDR3 reads CASKVVSSDQETQYF.

This rearrangement joins TRBV5-1 to TRBJ2-5; the TCRdb call, TRBD1, lacks DNA for checking. The CDR3 runs 15 residues. Germline V gives CDR1 SGHRS, CDR2 YFSETQ. The CDR3 protein is CASSDTGLLQETQYF.

This chain links TRBV29-1 with TRBJ1-1. This CDR3 is 12 amino acids long. Germline CDR1 SQVTM, CDR2 ANQGSEA. CDR3: CSVLDGYTEAFF.

This chain links TRBV5-1 with TRBJ2-2; the D call of TRBD1 rests on TCRdb alone, since no DNA is present to check it. Looked up from germline, CDR1 is SGHRS and CDR2 is YFSETQ. The CDR3 covers 16 residues. CDR3 protein: CASRPLGQGFTGELFF.

The genes are TRBV5-1 and TRBJ2-2; TCRdb's assignment of TRBD2 cannot be checked, as there is no DNA. Per germline, CDR1 SGHRS and CDR2 YFSETQ. This CDR3 is 17 amino acids long. The chain's CDR3 is CASSRGSGVQNTGELFF.

The V call is TRBV5-1, the J call TRBJ2-3; TCRdb indicates TRBD1, and absent DNA this call remains unverified. The CDR3 has 15 amino acids. Germline values: CDR1 SGHRS, CDR2 YFSETQ. Here the CDR3 reads CASSSGRQSTDTQYF. Supplemented by reference TRBV5-1 and TRBJ2-3, the full variable domain reads KAGVTQTPRYLIKTRGQQVTLSCSPISGHRSVSWYQQTPGQGLQFLFEYFSETQRNKGNFPGRFSGRQFSNSRSEMNVSTLELGDSALYLCASSSGRQSTDTQYFGPGTRLTVL.

The chain joins TRBV15 to TRBJ1-1; TCRdb's D call, TRBD1, is unchecked because there is no DNA. The germline CDR1 and CDR2 sequences are LNHNV and YYDKDF (reference sequence). The CDR3 loop spans 14 amino acids. This chain's CDR3 is CATSWGQGAGEAFF.

The CDR3 protein is CASRGQGLGQPQHF. The chain combines TRBV10-2 with TRBJ1-5; there is no DNA to check the TCRdb D call of TRBD1. Germline loops: CDR1 WSHSY, CDR2 SAAADI. The CDR3 runs to 14 residues.

V gene TRBV9 combines with J gene TRBJ1-2; absent DNA, TCRdb's TRBD1 call cannot be checked. Germline loops: CDR1 SGDLS, CDR2 YYNGEE. This CDR3 is built from 12 residues. CDR3: CASGQGVGGYTF.

V and J are TRBV5-1 and TRBJ2-3; checking the TCRdb D call of TRBD2 is not possible without DNA. Germline CDR1 and CDR2: SGHRS and YFSETQ. The CDR3 sequence is 12 residues long. The CDR3 reads CASSGGGDTQYF.

V usage is TRBV6-5 and J usage is TRBJ1-1; checking the TCRdb D call of TRBD1 is not possible without DNA. Per germline, CDR1 MNHEY and CDR2 SVGAGI. There are 14 residues in the CDR3. CDR3 sequence: CASISRTMNTEAFF.